Below, one TCR beta chain is given with its context. Its recognized antigen is unknown. No base-level quality is on record; no much larger clone is a single base apart. TCR beta CDR3 regions were amplified from genomic DNA with the immunoSEQ v3 hsTCRB kit using bias-controlled multiplex PCR. TCR libraries were sequenced on an Illumina NextSeq 500 to roughly 2 million read pairs for survey level or about 5-6.5 million for deep level. The authors' analysis ran thus. Clonality was reported by immunoSEQ Analyzer software, which also assigned V, D and J genes and filtered out non-productive sequences. To compare repertoires between infused TIL and blood, productive Simpson clonality was used along with the Morisita overlap index of productive TRB rearrangements. Absolute clonotype counts in blood were estimated by multiplying the lymphocyte count by the CD3+ fraction and by the productive frequency of the clone. TCRdb stores this immuneACCESS table with in-frame sequences only. Part of the clones is absent; in the studies checked, under half of the shortfall reflects unresolved V genes, and no reason is known for the rest. Clonal size and the V and J genes are those of that table, whereas D and trimming came from the DNA. Present in this sample are about 60,000 clones, 80% to 90% of which were seen just once. The leading ten clones occupy around 2.6% of the sample.

The data belong to a study of TIL therapy for anti-PD-1-resistant metastatic lung cancer (dated by TCRdb to the early 2020s). As for the study more broadly: Tumors were collected before any PD-1/PD-L1 blockade, after which patients were given nivolumab, and patients who progressed were given lymphodepletion, an infusion of expanded TIL and IL-2. A median non-synonymous tumor mutation burden of about 1.5 mutations per megabase was determined across the cohort by whole-exome sequencing. A median age of around 58 years (range about 35-75) and a median tumor PD-L1 proportion score of approximately 6% were recorded among enrolled patients. Tumor and peripheral blood T cell receptor beta sequencing was used to track clonotypes across tumor, expanded TIL product and serial blood samples. Most of the cohort had lung adenocarcinoma, several tumors were EGFR-mutant and two were ALK-rearranged, and half of the patients were current or former smokers.

Reading the label with the study, this specimen's time point is: pre-treatment sample, taken before nivolumab and TIL therapy. A phase I trial run at two centers enrolled adults with stage 4 NSCLC between October 2017 and early 2020. Samples were obtained from a single-arm, open-label phase I trial in which tumor-infiltrating lymphocyte therapy with nivolumab was evaluated in advanced non-small cell lung cancer. Blood mononuclear cells from EDTA tubes were separated on a Ficoll gradient and snap-frozen as pellets, and DNA was extracted from the cells using a Qiagen mini-prep kit. Study-wide conclusions, independent of this receptor: The cohort was highly selected, including more treatment-naive, never-smoker and oncogene-addicted patients than is typical, which limits generalizability. The study protocol defined all tumor marker inferences as exploratory. The baseline peripheral repertoire was partially replaced by infused TIL clonotypes, which then decayed over months, and persistence showed no apparent association with response.

The sequences come from blood, collected at baseline. The TCR originated in a person aged 25 to 79 with non-small cell lung cancer.

The DNA reads TGTGCCAGCAGTGAGACAGGGAATCAGCCCCAGCATTTT. Translation gives CASSETGNQPQHF. Recombination linked TRBV2 to TRBJ1-5, and 7 bases in between align with TRBD1. The germline V gene specifies SNHLY as CDR1 and FYNNEI as CDR2. Trimming takes 3 bases off V and 4 bases off J; junction bases not matched to a gene: 0. The CDR3 contains 13 residues, cysteine and phenylalanine counted. Solely the CDR3 DNA is kept, with 39 bases framed from the first base. Here the CDR3 is joined to the reference TRBV2 and TRBJ1-5 genes, and the full variable domain is: EPEVTQTPSHQVTQMGQEVILRCVPISNHLYFYWYRQILGQKVEFLVSFYNNEISEKSEIFDDQFSVERPDGSNFTLKIRSTKLEDSAMYFCASSETGNQPQHFGDGTRLSIL.